These 25 T cell receptor beta chains came from one sample sequenced in a study of a mutant IDH1 vaccine in newly diagnosed glioma. Assay used: immunoSEQ multiplex PCR; TCRdb lists only in-frame clones, some missing. The sample includes about 65,000 clones, around 84% of them seen just once. Sample time point: week 23, last vaccination. One vaccine dose held 300 ug of mutant IDH1 20-mer peptide and came with topical imiquimod. Their specific antigens are unknown. This material consisted of PBMCs, taken from a glioma patient whose treatment included an IDH1 peptide vaccine. These receptors originate from a man in his thirties or forties with glioma.

This sequence joins TRBV4-1 and TRBJ2-7; TRBD1 agrees at 9 bases. CDR3 length equals 14 residues. With V trimmed by 4 bases and J by 6 bases, 7 bases remained unmatched. Germline lookup yields CDR1 MGHRA and CDR2 YSYEKL. CDR3 amino acids: CASSLPGQGFEQYF. The DNA for the CDR3 is TGCGCCAGCAGCCTACCGGGACAGGGTTTCGAGCAGTACTTC.

The chain employs TRBV7-9 and TRBJ2-5; D unclear. The end of the DNA aligns better with TRBJ2-7, so the J call may be wrong. This CDR3 comprises 16 residues. CDR1 and CDR2 (germline): SEHNR, FQNEAQ (reference sequence). In DNA, the CDR3 is TGTGCCAGCAGCTTAGGTTTGGCGGAGAGCTCCTACGAGCAGTACTTC. Encoded protein: CASSLGLAESSYEQYF.

V usage is TRBV10-1 and J usage is TRBJ2-6, with D possibly TRBD1 on 5 matching bases. This CDR3 is built from 17 residues. V was pared by 0 bases and J by 3 bases, with 12 bases between. The germline gives CDR1 WNHNN, CDR2 SYGVQD (reference sequence). CDR3 nucleotides: TGCGCCAGCAGTGAGTCTTTGGGGCTGGATGGGGCCAACGTCCTGACTTTC. Translation gives CASSESLGLDGANVLTF.

The CDR3 protein is CASSLGGALGQPQHF. The CDR3 coding sequence is TGTGCCAGCAGTTTAGGGGGGGCGCTAGGGCAGCCCCAGCATTTT. The chain is built from TRBV27 and TRBJ1-5, with D tentatively TRBD1 (6 bases). Deletions cut 2 bases from V and 7 bases from J, with 15 bases between. Germline lookup yields CDR1 MNHEY and CDR2 SMNVEV (reference sequence). The CDR3 covers 15 residues.

This chain connects TRBV2 to TRBJ2-5; 8 bases are shared with TRBD1. Gene TRBJ2-7 matches the end of the DNA better, so the J call may be wrong. Germline V gene data show CDR1 as SNHLY and CDR2 as FYNNEI. The CDR3 is 13 amino acids. This CDR3 reads CASSGTGIYEQYF. CDR3 DNA: TGTGCCAGCAGTGGGACAGGGATCTACGAGCAGTACTTC.

The genes are TRBV6-5 and TRBJ2-2; D possibly corresponds to TRBD2 (6 bases). Looked up from germline, CDR1 is MNHEY and CDR2 is SVGAGI. The CDR3 consists of 15 residues. Between the trimmed V and J ends, which lost 0 bases and 9 bases, there was a span of 14 bases. The CDR3 nucleotides are TGTGCCAGCAGTTACTCTGGCGGGACGGGTAGGGAGCTGTTTTTT. Its translation is CASSYSGGTGRELFF.

Points on this clone: The same CDR3 is also encoded by other DNA sequences in this sample. The V and J genes are TRBV7-8 and TRBJ1-1; no firm D call. The CDR3 contains 16 residues. The germline gives CDR1 SGHVS, CDR2 FQNEAQ. Trimming took 2 bases from V and 4 from J, leaving 17 bases between them. The CDR3 DNA reads TGTGCCAGCAGCTTATACTCGAGCGGAGGTGGCACTGAAGCTTTCTTT. Residues: CASSLYSSGGGTEAFF.

The chain combines TRBV5-6 with TRBJ2-7; D gene unclear. Germline CDR1 reads SGHDT; CDR2 reads YYEEEE. The CDR3 totals 16 residues. The ends were cut back, 1 base at V and 0 bases at J, with 14 bases in the middle. CDR3 coding DNA: TGTGCCAGCAGCTTGAGCTATCGGCAGCCCTCCTACGAGCAGTACTTC. Translation: CASSLSYRQPSYEQYF.

This rearrangement joins TRBV11-2 to TRBJ1-2, with 8 bases aligning to TRBD1. V was clipped by 4 bases and J by 6 bases; unmatched bases: 13. The germline V gene encodes CDR1 SGHAT and CDR2 FQNNGV. The CDR3 runs to 16 residues. Here the CDR3 DNA reads TGTGCCAGCAGCTCGGACAGGGTTGGGTTTTCGGATGGCTACACCTTC. This translates into CASSSDRVGFSDGYTF. The full variable domain, completed using reference TRBV11-2 and TRBJ1-2, is EAGVAQSPRYKIIEKRQSVAFWCNPISGHATLYWYQQILGQGPKLLIQFQNNGVVDDSQLPKDRFSAERLKGVDSTLKIQPAKLEDSAVYLCASSSDRVGFSDGYTFGSGTRLTVV.

V and J are TRBV7-9 and TRBJ1-2; 7 positions match TRBD1. Germline CDR1 reads SEHNR; CDR2 reads FQNEAQ (reference sequence). The ends lost 2 bases at V and 2 bases at J; junction bases unmatched: 5. The CDR3 length is 15 residues. The CDR3 loop is CASSLLTGPNYGYTF. CDR3 nucleotide sequence: TGTGCCAGCAGCTTATTGACAGGGCCCAACTATGGCTACACCTTC.

The count of this clone is one. The V and J genes are TRBV6-1 and TRBJ2-3; D is unresolved. V lost 3 bases, J lost 1 base, and 11 bases lay in between. The germline V gene encodes CDR1 MNHNS and CDR2 SASEGT. CDR3 length: 15 residues. In DNA, the CDR3 is TGTGCCAGCAGTGATTCCATCGTCCGCACAGATACGCAGTATTTT. It encodes CASSDSIVRTDTQYF.

This chain connects TRBV5-1 to TRBJ2-3; D is unclear. Germline V gives CDR1 SGHRS, CDR2 YFSETQ. The CDR3 loop spans 13 amino acids. V was clipped by 0 bases and J by 3 bases, with 5 bases between them. CDR3 DNA sequence: TGCGCCAGCAGCTTGGGTAGGACAGATACGCAGTATTTT. Its protein product is CASSLGRTDTQYF.

The rearrangement joins TRBV10-2 to TRBJ2-4; 7 bases match TRBD2. The CDR3 spans 16 residues. The V gene's germline CDR1 is WSHSY and CDR2 SAAADI. V was clipped by 7 bases and J by 0 bases; unmatched bases: 9. The CDR3: CASTDSWGGAKNIQYF. In nucleotides, the CDR3 is TGCGCCAGCACCGACTCTTGGGGGGGAGCCAAAAACATTCAGTACTTC.

This chain connects TRBV6-5 to TRBJ1-1; unclear D gene. Deletions cut 2 bases from V and 1 base from J, with 11 bases between. The germline CDR1 and CDR2 sequences are MNHEY and SVGAGI. CDR3 size: 15 residues. DNA of the CDR3: TGTGCCAGCAGTTACCTCGCACAGCAGAACACTGAAGCTTTCTTT. Protein: CASSYLAQQNTEAFF.

This clone was detected once. The rearrangement links TRBV6-6 to TRBJ1-2, with D possibly matching TRBD1 (5 bases). V shed 0 bases and J shed 8 bases, with 7 bases lying between them. The CDR3 is 12 residues long. Germline loops: CDR1 MNHNY, CDR2 SVGAGI (reference sequence). CDR3 sequence reads: CASSYSGVGYTF. The CDR3 DNA is TGTGCCAGCAGTTACTCGGGGGTCGGCTACACCTTC.

The rearrangement links TRBV5-4 to TRBJ1-2, with D possibly being TRBD1 (6 bases). Germline lookup yields CDR1 SGHNT and CDR2 YYREEE (reference sequence). Trimming took off 0 bases at V and 4 bases at J, with 10 bases between the two ends. The length of the CDR3 is 14 residues. The CDR3 bases are TGTGCCAGCAGCTTGGAGGACAGTATCTATGGCTACACCTTC. Protein: CASSLEDSIYGYTF. Complete variable domain (other parts from reference TRBV5-4 and TRBJ1-2): ETGVTQSPTHLIKTRGQQVTLRCSSQSGHNTVSWYQQALGQGPQFIFQYYREEENGRGNFPPRFSGLQFPNYSSELNVNALELDDSALYLCASSLEDSIYGYTFGSGTRLTVV.

The chain recombines TRBV15 with TRBJ2-2; 11 positions agree with TRBD1. V lost 0 bases, J lost 7 bases, and 1 base stayed unmatched. The CDR3 is made up of 15 amino acids. Germline-derived CDR1 and CDR2 are LNHNV and YYDKDF (reference sequence). CDR3: CATSREGTGGGELFF. The CDR3 bases are TGTGCCACCAGCAGAGAAGGGACAGGGGGCGGGGAGCTGTTTTTT. Full variable domain (missing parts from reference TRBV15 and TRBJ2-2): DAMVIQNPRYQVTQFGKPVTLSCSQTLNHNVMYWYQQKSSQAPKLLFHYYDKDFNNEADTPDNFQSRRPNTSFCFLDIRSPGLGDTAMYLCATSREGTGGGELFFGEGSRLTVL.

The chain carries TRBV19 and TRBJ2-3; the D gene could be TRBD1 or TRBD2 (6 bases each). The CDR3 spans 15 residues. V gave up 4 bases and J gave up 1 base, with 12 bases separating them. The germline V gene encodes CDR1 LNHDA and CDR2 SQIVND (reference sequence). CDR3 DNA: TGTGCCAGTAGTAAACGGGGGCCGGGCACAGATACGCAGTATTTT. Amino acids: CASSKRGPGTDTQYF.

The V and J genes are TRBV9 and TRBJ2-1, with a weak D call TRBD2 (7 bases). The CDR3 spans 15 residues. V gave up 2 bases and J gave up 5 bases, with 14 bases separating them. Germline V gene lookup returns CDR1 SGDLS and CDR2 YYNGEE. CDR3 DNA sequence: TGTGCCAGCAGCGTGACGGGGGGCCAAAACAATGAGCAGTTCTTC. Translating gives CASSVTGGQNNEQFF. The entire variable domain, with the rest obtained from reference TRBV9 and TRBJ2-1, is as follows: DSGVTQTPKHLITATGQRVTLRCSPRSGDLSVYWYQQSLDQGLQFLIQYYNGEERAKGNILERFSAQQFPDLHSELNLSSLELGDSALYFCASSVTGGQNNEQFFGPGTRLTVL.

The chain employs TRBV28 and TRBJ1-4, with D possibly being TRBD1 (5 bases). Trimming left V 5 bases short and J 13 bases short, with 17 bases between. The CDR3 consists of 13 residues. Looked up from germline, CDR1 is MDHEN and CDR2 is SYDVKM. CDR3 amino acids: CASSLGTVDRLFF. CDR3 nucleotide sequence: TGTGCCAGCAGTCTCGGGACGGTCGATAGACTGTTTTTT.

The V gene is TRBV7-8, the J gene TRBJ2-3; D perhaps matches TRBD2 (6 bases). This CDR3 is built from 17 residues. V was clipped by 5 bases and J by 0 bases, with 18 bases between them. Germline V gene lookup returns CDR1 SGHVS and CDR2 FQNEAQ. The CDR3 reads CASSRRLAGYSTDTQYF. For the CDR3, the DNA is TGTGCCAGCAGCCGAAGACTGGCGGGATATAGCACAGATACGCAGTATTTT.

V gene TRBV7-6 combines with J gene TRBJ2-2; D remains ambiguous. The V gene's germline CDR1 is SGHVS and CDR2 FNYEAQ. The CDR3 is 15 residues long. Trimming took off 1 base at V and 6 bases at J, with 12 bases between the two ends. CDR3 nucleotides: TGTGCCAGCAGCTTAGTTGTAGGGATTCCCGGGGAGCTGTTTTTT. It is translated as CASSLVVGIPGELFF.

The rearrangement links TRBV27 to TRBJ2-7, with 9 bases lining up with TRBD2. Germline CDR1 and CDR2: MNHEY and SMNVEV (reference sequence). This CDR3 region has 15 residues. The J segment lost 3 bases and the V segment lost 7 bases, leaving 10 bases of the junction unmatched. CDR3 protein: CASKLAGHNYYEQYF. As DNA, the CDR3 is TGTGCCAGCAAACTAGCGGGTCACAACTACTACGAGCAGTACTTC.

The gene calls are TRBV5-1 and TRBJ1-2; D not certain. CDR3 length: 13 residues. Germline V gene lookup returns CDR1 SGHRS and CDR2 YFSETQ. The V end was cut by 0 bases, the J end by 7 bases, with 10 bases between. The CDR3 here is CASSLAGVLGYTF. The CDR3 DNA follows: TGCGCCAGCAGCTTGGCCGGGGTACTTGGCTACACCTTC.

This chain links TRBV4-1 with TRBJ2-6, with TRBD1 identical over 12 bases. Trimming removed 4 bases from V and 1 base from J; junction bases left unmatched: 5. Germline V gene lookup returns CDR1 MGHRA and CDR2 YSYEKL. The CDR3 runs to 18 residues. CDR3 nucleotide sequence: TGCGCCAGCAGCCCGTGGGACAGGGGGCGGTCTGGGGCCAACGTCCTGACTTTC. It yields the protein CASSPWDRGRSGANVLTF.